These T cell receptor beta chains were read from a single sample in a study of somatic mutations in cytotoxic T cells in rheumatoid arthritis. The assay was immunoSEQ multiplex PCR, and TCRdb's table has in-frame clones only and misses some. The sample consists of about 25,000 clones, under 75% of them appearing once. The source material was CD8+ T cells sorted from blood. Every receptor here comes from a woman between 18 and 29 years old in good health. Both conserved end residues are part of each CDR3. D genes are given only for firm matches. The listing skips clone size in some rows; elsewhere it reads once, few, many or a size class.

d_gene,len,abundance,v_gene,j_gene,CDR3aa,CDR3nt
TRBD2,15,NA,TRBV9,TRBJ2-2,CASSVGLAATGELFF,TGTGCCAGCAGCGTAGGGCTAGCGGCCACCGGGGAGCTGTTTTTT
TRBD2,18,NA,TRBV9,TRBJ2-3,CASSVTPSGGGSTDTQYF,TGTGCCAGCAGCGTAACCCCTAGCGGGGGGGGCAGCACAGATACGCAGTATTTT
NA,13,NA,TRBV5-6,TRBJ2-7,CASSFGDSYEQYF,TGTGCCAGCAGCTTTGGGGATTCCTACGAGCAGTACTTC
NA,11,NA,TRBV25-1,TRBJ2-7,CASMYGYEQYF,TGTGCCAGCATGTATGGCTACGAGCAGTACTTC
TRBD1,16,NA,TRBV18,TRBJ2-2,CASSPLGTGNTGELFF,TGTGCCAGCTCGCCTCTTGGGACAGGGAACACCGGGGAGCTGTTTTTT
TRBD2,17,once,TRBV7-3,TRBJ2-1,CASSPNTGGTRYNEQFF,TGTGCCAGCAGCCCGAATACGGGGGGAACAAGATACAATGAGCAGTTCTTC
NA,18,few,TRBV11-2,TRBJ1-1,CASSLDPRLGMGDTEAFF,TGTGCCAGCAGCTTAGATCCCCGACTGGGAATGGGGGACACTGAAGCTTTCTTT
TRBD2,15,NA,TRBV4-1,TRBJ2-7,CASSHTSGSSYEQYF,TGCGCCAGCAGCCATACTAGCGGAAGCTCCTACGAGCAGTACTTC
NA,14,NA,TRBV27,TRBJ2-1,CASIGRESYNEQFF,TGTGCCAGCATTGGGCGGGAATCCTACAATGAGCAGTTCTTC
NA,17,NA,TRBV7-4,TRBJ1-6,CASSSTPSDRNNSPLHF,TGTGCCAGCAGCTCCACCCCCTCGGACCGAAACAATTCACCCCTCCACTTT
TRBD2,19,NA,TRBV10-1,TRBJ2-1,CASSELIAGGPISYNEQFF,TGCGCCAGCAGTGAGTTGATAGCGGGGGGGCCGATCTCCTACAATGAGCAGTTCTTC
TRBD2,13,NA,TRBV28,TRBJ2-3,CAESGRMTDTQYF,TGTGCCGAAAGCGGGAGGATGACAGATACGCAGTATTTT
NA,11,once,TRBV29-1,TRBJ2-7,CSVRRAYEQYF,TGCAGCGTTCGCCGAGCCTACGAGCAGTACTTC
NA,13,NA,TRBV29-1,TRBJ2-2,CSVEFGNTGELFF,TGCAGCGTTGAATTTGGGAACACCGGGGAGCTGTTTTTT
TRBD1,12,once,TRBV29-1,TRBJ2-7,CSVWTGLGEQYF,TGCAGCGTTTGGACAGGGCTGGGGGAGCAGTACTTC
NA,12,NA,TRBV27,TRBJ1-2,CASTNGGNGYTF,TGTGCCAGCACGAACGGGGGCAACGGCTACACCTTC
NA,12,NA,TRBV30,TRBJ2-1,CAWSAPYNEQFF,TGTGCCTGGAGTGCACCCTACAATGAGCAGTTCTTC
NA,14,NA,TRBV27,TRBJ1-1,CASSPGVGVTEAFF,TGTGCCAGCAGTCCAGGGGTGGGGGTCACTGAAGCTTTCTTT
TRBD1,14,NA,TRBV29-1,TRBJ2-7,CSVIRQGAYYEQYF,TGCAGCGTGATCCGACAGGGGGCTTACTACGAGCAGTACTTC
NA,15,NA,TRBV4-1,TRBJ1-2,CASSHTGTDNYGYTF,TGCGCCAGCAGCCACACAGGCACAGACAACTATGGCTACACCTTC
TRBD2,16,once,TRBV7-9,TRBJ2-5,CASSSQREGFQETQYF,TGTGCCAGCAGCTCCCAGCGGGAGGGATTCCAAGAGACCCAGTACTTC
NA,13,few,TRBV2,TRBJ2-1,CASGPMDGYEQFF,TGTGCCAGCGGGCCGATGGATGGGTATGAGCAGTTCTTC
NA,15,few,TRBV19,TRBJ1-1,CASSPEGPRSTEAFF,TGTGCCAGTAGTCCGGAGGGACCAAGGAGCACTGAAGCTTTCTTT
NA,15,NA,TRBV9,TRBJ1-2,CASSVVGAGDYGYTF,TGTGCCAGCAGCGTAGTGGGGGCTGGCGACTATGGCTACACCTTC